The 30 T cell receptor beta chains reported below all come from one sample, sequenced in a study of cytomegalovirus exposure and HLA in healthy donors. The PCR used 60 Vbeta and 13 Jbeta primers. Profiled with immunoSEQ multiplex PCR; TCRdb holds only in-frame clones, not every one. The table lists 200,000 or so clones, less than 85% of them singletons. The sequenced sample consisted of PBMCs. The receptors shown here come from a man aged 18 to 30 in good health and CMV-seronegative.

V and J are TRBV18 and TRBJ2-2; D may be TRBD1 (5 bases). Trimming took off 0 bases at V and 1 base at J, with 6 bases between the two ends. Germline values: CDR1 KGHSH, CDR2 LQKENI. This CDR3 contains 15 residues. The CDR3: CASSPPTGNTGELFF. The CDR3, as DNA: TGTGCCAGCTCACCACCTACAGGGAACACCGGGGAGCTGTTTTTT.

The rearrangement joins TRBV28 to TRBJ2-7, with 10 bases aligning to TRBD1. The trim removed 11 bases at V and 1 base at J, leaving 11 bases unmatched. CDR1 is MDHEN, CDR2 SYDVKM, per germline. The CDR3 consists of 15 residues. For the CDR3, the DNA is TGTGCCTCCCTCGGGACAGGGGACGTGTCCTACGAGCAGTACTTC. Translated, it gives CASLGTGDVSYEQYF. Full variable domain (remainder filled in from reference TRBV28 and TRBJ2-7): DVKVTQSSRYLVKRTGEKVFLECVQDMDHENMFWYRQDPGLGLRLIYFSYDVKMKEKGDIPEGYSVSREKKERFSLILESASTNQTSMYLCASLGTGDVSYEQYFGPGTRLTVT.

The chain carries TRBV4-2 and TRBJ2-3; TRBD1 matches at 8 bases. CDR1 and CDR2 from the germline V gene are LGHNA and YNFKEQ. The CDR3 extends over 17 amino acids. V lost 3 bases to trimming and J lost 0 bases; unmatched junction nucleotides: 8. The CDR3 bases are TGTGCCAGCAGCCATCTCCGGGACAGGCCTAGCACAGATACGCAGTATTTT. As protein: CASSHLRDRPSTDTQYF.

V is TRBV30 and J is TRBJ1-3, with D tentatively TRBD1 (6 bases). V was trimmed by 3 bases and J by 0 bases, leaving 12 bases between them. Per the germline V gene, CDR1 is GTSNPN and CDR2 is SVGIG (reference sequence). The CDR3 length is 15 residues. CDR3 in amino acids: CAWSRGGNSGNTIYF. CDR3 in DNA: TGTGCCTGGAGCCGAGGGGGTAACTCTGGAAACACCATATATTTT.

The chain recombines TRBV4-2 with TRBJ1-6; 7 bases align to TRBD1. This CDR3 is built from 15 residues. The V segment lost 0 bases and the J segment 9 bases; nucleotides outside the gene matches: 5. Per the germline V gene, CDR1 is LGHNA and CDR2 is YNFKEQ. In DNA form, the CDR3 reads TGTGCCAGCAGCCAAGATCAGGCAGGGGGTTCACCCCTCCACTTT. It is translated as CASSQDQAGGSPLHF.

DNA of the CDR3: TGTGCCAGCAGCTCAGGCGCGGGGGGGCCGGGTTCACCCCTCCACTTT. Protein sequence: CASSSGAGGPGSPLHF. This chain uses TRBV7-9 with TRBJ1-6; maybe TRBD1 (6 bases). Germline V gene lookup returns CDR1 SEHNR and CDR2 FQNEAQ (reference sequence). The V gene lost 4 bases and the J gene lost 9 bases, with 19 bases spanning the gap. CDR3 length: 16 residues.

The rearrangement joins TRBV5-6 to TRBJ2-7, with 14 bases matching TRBD2. The CDR3 extends over 16 amino acids. Germline-derived CDR1 and CDR2 are SGHDT and YYEEEE. V lost 4 bases and J lost 4; bases outside the gene matches: 7. CDR3 in DNA: TGTGCCAGCAGCCCAAGGACTAGCGGGAGGAATTACGAGCAGTACTTC. It yields the protein CASSPRTSGRNYEQYF. Together with reference TRBV5-6 and TRBJ2-7, the CDR3 gives the full variable domain: DAGVTQSPTHLIKTRGQQVTLRCSPKSGHDTVSWYQQALGQGPQFIFQYYEEEERQRGNFPDRFSGHQFPNYSSELNVNALLLGDSALYLCASSPRTSGRNYEQYFGPGTRLTVT.

This chain uses TRBV6-6 with TRBJ2-5; a possible D gene is TRBD1 (5 bases). The germline CDR1 and CDR2 sequences are MNHNY and SVGAGI (reference sequence). The CDR3 loop spans 13 amino acids. The V end lost 5 bases, the J end lost 4 bases, and 11 bases lay between the germline ends. DNA for the CDR3: TGTGCCAGCAGTACGCGACAGATAGAGACCCAGTACTTC. Translating it yields CASSTRQIETQYF.

The gene calls are TRBV2 and TRBJ2-3; D is unclear. Per germline, CDR1 SNHLY and CDR2 FYNNEI. CDR3 length: 13 amino acids. Trimming pared 8 bases from V and 5 bases from J, leaving 14 bases between. CDR3 region: CASGGTTGDTQYF. CDR3 nucleotide sequence: TGTGCCAGCGGTGGCACTACGGGAGATACGCAGTATTTT. The full variable domain, rest sourced from reference TRBV2 and TRBJ2-3, is EPEVTQTPSHQVTQMGQEVILRCVPISNHLYFYWYRQILGQKVEFLVSFYNNEISEKSEIFDDQFSVERPDGSNFTLKIRSTKLEDSAMYFCASGGTTGDTQYFGPGTRLTVL.

This clone appeared a few times. This chain links TRBV7-6 with TRBJ2-7; 8 bases fit TRBD2. Germline V gene lookup returns CDR1 SGHVS and CDR2 FNYEAQ. The CDR3 is 15 residues long. The trim removed 5 bases at V and 0 bases at J, leaving 6 bases unmatched. CDR3 DNA: TGTGCCAGCAGCGTAAATAGCGGGGCCTCCTACGAGCAGTACTTC. Translated, it gives CASSVNSGASYEQYF.

This sequence joins TRBV7-2 and TRBJ1-2; perhaps TRBD1 as D (5 bases). V lost 7 bases to trimming and J lost 2 bases, with 11 bases between them. Germline lookup yields CDR1 SGHTA and CDR2 FQGNSA. The CDR3 has 13 residues. This chain's CDR3 is CASTRRGNYGYTF. The CDR3 coding sequence is TGTGCCAGCACCCGGAGGGGAAACTATGGCTACACCTTC.

This chain links TRBV27 with TRBJ2-1; 14 bases agree with TRBD2. The ends lost 5 bases at V and 9 bases at J; junction bases unmatched: 9. CDR1 is MNHEY, CDR2 SMNVEV, per germline (reference sequence). The CDR3 has 16 amino acids. The CDR3 reads CASSKGLAGGSSEQFF. The CDR3, as DNA: TGTGCCAGCAGTAAAGGACTAGCGGGAGGTTCGAGTGAGCAGTTCTTC.

The chain has TRBV21-1 and TRBJ1-1; TRBD1 was called by the table and not checked on the DNA. TRBV21-1 is marked as a pseudogene. The CDR3 is 15 amino acids. The CDR3 nucleotides are TGTGCCAGCAGCACCGGCAGGGGCATCGGCACTGAAGCTTTCTTT. It encodes CASSTGRGIGTEAFF.

The V call is TRBV5-4, the J call TRBJ2-7, with TRBD1 matching over 8 bases. Germline V gene data show CDR1 as SGHNT and CDR2 as YYREEE (reference sequence). The CDR3 has 15 amino acids. V dropped 1 base and J dropped 7; count of bases not matched to a gene: 10. Written as DNA, the CDR3 is TGTGCCAGCAGCTTGATTAGGACAGGGAAGTCTGAGCAGTACTTC. Protein product: CASSLIRTGKSEQYF. The full variable domain, completed using reference TRBV5-4 and TRBJ2-7, is ETGVTQSPTHLIKTRGQQVTLRCSSQSGHNTVSWYQQALGQGPQFIFQYYREEENGRGNFPPRFSGLQFPNYSSELNVNALELDDSALYLCASSLIRTGKSEQYFGPGTRLTVT.

V gene TRBV30 combines with J gene TRBJ1-5; TRBD1 matches 7 bases. This CDR3 contains 12 residues. The germline gives CDR1 GTSNPN, CDR2 SVGIG (reference sequence). Germline trimming cut 4 bases from V and 5 bases from J; bases unmatched to any gene: 2. CDR3 DNA: TGTGCCTGGACAGGGGGAGATCAGCCCCAGCATTTT. This translates into CAWTGGDQPQHF.

The genes are TRBV7-2 and TRBJ2-3; no firm D call. The CDR3 contains 12 residues. Germline V lookup: CDR1 SGHTA, CDR2 FQGNSA. The V end was cut by 9 bases, the J end by 5 bases, with 12 bases between. In DNA form, the CDR3 reads TGTGCCAGTTCCCTCCTCCGAGATACGCAGTATTTT. It specifies CASSLLRDTQYF. Complete variable domain (other parts from reference TRBV7-2 and TRBJ2-3): GAGVSQSPSNKVTEKGKDVELRCDPISGHTALYWYRQSLGQGLEFLIYFQGNSAPDKSGLPSDRFSAERTGGSVSTLTIQRTQQEDSAVYLCASSLLRDTQYFGPGTRLTVL.

The CDR3 loop reads CASTHGQGWGSYEQYF. CDR3 DNA sequence: TGTGCCAGCACTCACGGGCAGGGCTGGGGCTCCTACGAGCAGTACTTC. The chain carries TRBV6-6 and TRBJ2-7; a weak D match, TRBD1 (5 bases). The V end lost 7 bases, the J end lost 0 bases, and 19 bases lay between the germline ends. There are 16 residues in the CDR3. Germline lookup yields CDR1 MNHNY and CDR2 SVGAGI (reference sequence).

The chain uses TRBV7-9 and TRBJ2-1, with 10 nucleotides matching TRBD1. From germline, CDR1 is SEHNR and CDR2 FQNEAQ (reference sequence). V dropped 4 bases and J dropped 8; count of bases not matched to a gene: 8. The CDR3 runs to 15 residues. The CDR3 DNA reads as TGTGCCAGCAGCTCAGGACAGGGGGGTTTGGATGAGCAGTTCTTC. Translation: CASSSGQGGLDEQFF. Looking up the rest from reference TRBV7-9 and TRBJ2-1 gives the full variable domain: DTGVSQNPRHKITKRGQNVTFRCDPISEHNRLYWYRQTLGQGPEFLTYFQNEAQLEKSRLLSDRFSAERPKGSFSTLEIQRTEQGDSAMYLCASSSGQGGLDEQFFGPGTRLTVL.

The rearrangement uses TRBV6-1 and TRBJ1-5; tentatively, D is TRBD1 (6 bases). There are 13 residues in the CDR3. V lost 7 bases, J lost 3 bases, and 10 bases lay in between. The V gene's germline CDR1 is MNHNS and CDR2 SASEGT. This CDR3 reads CASTPGHNQPQHF. The CDR3 coding sequence is TGTGCCAGCACCCCGGGACACAATCAGCCCCAGCATTTT.

J is TRBJ2-1 and V is TRBV7-3; TRBD2 matches at 9 bases. This CDR3 is built from 12 residues. The V segment lost 8 bases and the J segment 5 bases; nucleotides outside the gene matches: 1. CDR1 and CDR2 (germline): SGHTA, FQGTGA. The DNA for the CDR3 is TGTGCCAGCGCTAGCGGGAACAATGAGCAGTTCTTC. Translating gives CASASGNNEQFF.

V is TRBV4-2 and J is TRBJ2-2; 11 positions agree with TRBD2. Per germline, CDR1 LGHNA and CDR2 YNFKEQ. With 0 bases clipped from V and 4 bases from J, the junction kept 10 bases outside the gene matches. CDR3 length: 19 residues. The CDR3 nucleotides read TGTGCCAGCAGCCAAGAGGGGAATAGCGGGAGGGACCCCACCGGGGAGCTGTTTTTT. Translating it yields CASSQEGNSGRDPTGELFF.

V is TRBV7-9 and J is TRBJ2-1; D might be TRBD1 (5 bases). The CDR3 runs 13 residues. Germline CDR1 and CDR2: SEHNR and FQNEAQ (reference sequence). Trimming pared 5 bases from V and 15 bases from J, leaving 20 bases between. CDR3 coding DNA: TGTGCCAGCAGCGCTACAGGTTCCCCGCAACCGTTCTTC. Protein: CASSATGSPQPFF.

V usage is TRBV10-1 and J usage is TRBJ2-2; D not certain. Per germline, CDR1 WNHNN and CDR2 SYGVQD (reference sequence). The germline V and J ends were trimmed by 5 bases and 6 bases, with 10 bases remaining between them. This CDR3 contains 13 residues. The CDR3: CASSLGLSGELFF. Here the CDR3 DNA reads TGCGCCAGCAGTCTTGGCCTCTCCGGGGAGCTGTTTTTT.

About this clone itself: Relative to the germline gene, one junction end is altered; a read error may explain this. The gene calls are TRBV6-5 and TRBJ1-2; D might be TRBD1 (6 bases). CDR1 is MNHEY and CDR2 is SVGAGI in the germline V gene. The CDR3 extends over 13 amino acids. The CDR3 nucleotides read TGTGCCAGCAGTCCTACAGGGCTCAATGGCTACATCTTC. It codes for CASSPTGLNGYIF.

This clone was seen only a few times. The CDR3 DNA is TGTGCCAGCAGCTTGGTTGGCACAACAAACTACAATGAGCAGTTCTTC. Amino acid sequence: CASSLVGTTNYNEQFF. The V call is TRBV5-6, the J call TRBJ2-1; no clear D. The CDR3 is made up of 16 amino acids. V gave up 0 bases and J gave up 3 bases, with 13 bases separating them. Germline-derived CDR1 and CDR2 are SGHDT and YYEEEE.

V and J are TRBV6-1 and TRBJ2-1; 7 nucleotides line up with TRBD2. The length of the CDR3 is 17 residues. The V gene end was trimmed by 2 bases and the J gene end by 2 bases; junction bases not matched to a gene: 9. Germline V CDR1 and CDR2: MNHNS, SASEGT. In DNA, the CDR3 is TGTGCCAGCAGTGAACGGGGGAGGGCCGTTACCTACAATGAGCAGTTCTTC. This gives the protein CASSERGRAVTYNEQFF.

The chain uses TRBV19 and TRBJ1-5; possibly TRBD1 for D (5 bases). The V end was cut by 5 bases, the J end by 0 bases, with 11 bases between. This CDR3 is built from 15 residues. Germline V gene lookup returns CDR1 LNHDA and CDR2 SQIVND (reference sequence). The CDR3 sequence: CASSPDRYSNQPQHF. CDR3 sequence (DNA): TGTGCCAGTAGTCCCGACAGATATAGCAATCAGCCCCAGCATTTT. The full variable domain, rest sourced from reference TRBV19 and TRBJ1-5, is DGGITQSPKYLFRKEGQNVTLSCEQNLNHDAMYWYRQDPGQGLRLIYYSQIVNDFQKGDIAEGYSVSREKKESFPLTVTSAQKNPTAFYLCASSPDRYSNQPQHFGDGTRLSIL.

The rearrangement uses TRBV30 and TRBJ2-7; D might be TRBD2 (6 bases). The CDR3 sequence is 14 residues long. The germline V and J ends were trimmed by 0 bases and 4 bases, with 13 bases remaining between them. The V gene's germline CDR1 is GTSNPN and CDR2 SVGIG (reference sequence). CDR3 DNA: TGTGCCTGGAGTGTACGGGGGAACGTTTACGAGCAGTACTTC. Translating gives CAWSVRGNVYEQYF. The full variable domain, with the rest looked up from reference TRBV30 and TRBJ2-7, is SQTIHQWPATLVQPVGSPLSLECTVEGTSNPNLYWYRQAAGRGLQLLFYSVGIGQISSEVPQNLSASRPQDRQFILSSKKLLLSDSGFYLCAWSVRGNVYEQYFGPGTRLTVT.

The V call is TRBV2, the J call TRBJ1-1; possibly TRBD1 for D (6 bases). This CDR3 spans 15 amino acids. V gave up 8 bases and J gave up 1 base, with 17 bases separating them. The germline V gene encodes CDR1 SNHLY and CDR2 FYNNEI. The CDR3 spells CASALAGAGNTEAFF. As DNA, the CDR3 is TGTGCCAGCGCGTTGGCAGGGGCTGGGAACACTGAAGCTTTCTTT.

CDR3 region: CASSPRVVADTQYF. As DNA, the CDR3 is TGTGCCAGCAGCCCGAGGGTGGTAGCAGATACGCAGTATTTT. The V call is TRBV9, the J call TRBJ2-3, with D perhaps TRBD2 (5 bases). V was trimmed by 4 bases and J by 4 bases, leaving 13 bases between them. The CDR3 is 14 amino acids. The germline V gene has CDR1 SGDLS and CDR2 YYNGEE.